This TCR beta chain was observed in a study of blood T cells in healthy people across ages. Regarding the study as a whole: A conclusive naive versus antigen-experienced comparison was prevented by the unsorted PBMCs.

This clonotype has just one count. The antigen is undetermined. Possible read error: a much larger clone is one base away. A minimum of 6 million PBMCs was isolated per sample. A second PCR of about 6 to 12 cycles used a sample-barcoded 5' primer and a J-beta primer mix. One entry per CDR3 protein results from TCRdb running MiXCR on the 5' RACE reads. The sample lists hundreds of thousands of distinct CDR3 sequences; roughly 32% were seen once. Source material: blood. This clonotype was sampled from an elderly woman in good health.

CDR3 sequence: CAGRPDGYGYTF. The CDR3 region has the DNA TGTGCCGGCAGGCCGGACGGATATGGCTACACCTTC. The chain is built from TRBV6-2 or TRBV6-3 and TRBJ1-2; unclear D gene. Germline assignment: CDR1 MNHEY and CDR2 SVGEGT. The CDR3 contains 12 residues.